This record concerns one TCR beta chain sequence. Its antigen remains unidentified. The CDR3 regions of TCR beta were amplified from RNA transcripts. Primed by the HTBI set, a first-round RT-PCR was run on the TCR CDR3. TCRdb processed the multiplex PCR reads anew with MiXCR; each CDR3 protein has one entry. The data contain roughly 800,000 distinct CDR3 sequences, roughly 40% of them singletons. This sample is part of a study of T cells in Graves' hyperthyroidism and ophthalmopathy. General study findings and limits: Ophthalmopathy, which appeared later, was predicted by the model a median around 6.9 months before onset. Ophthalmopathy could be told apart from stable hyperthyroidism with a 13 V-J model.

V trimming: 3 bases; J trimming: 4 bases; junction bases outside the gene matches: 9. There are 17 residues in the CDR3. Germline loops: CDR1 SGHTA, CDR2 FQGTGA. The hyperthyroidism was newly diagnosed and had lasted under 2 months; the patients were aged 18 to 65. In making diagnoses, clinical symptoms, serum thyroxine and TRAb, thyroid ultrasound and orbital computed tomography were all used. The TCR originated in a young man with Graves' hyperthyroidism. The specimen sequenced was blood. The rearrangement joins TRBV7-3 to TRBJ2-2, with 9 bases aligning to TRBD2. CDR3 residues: CASSLGPGLAITGELFF. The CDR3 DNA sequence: TGTGCCAGCAGCTTGGGCCCCGGACTAGCGATCACCGGGGAGCTGTTTTTT.